This entry is about one TCR beta chain. The V end lost 0 bases, the J end lost 4 bases, and 15 bases lay between the germline ends. This CDR3 has 16 amino acids. From germline, CDR1 is LNHDA and CDR2 SQIVND (reference sequence). The record originates from a study of blood T cell repertoires in COVID-19. About the study: COVID-19 samples, acute and convalescent, were from the United States, Italy and Spain.

This table comes from immunoSEQ multiplex PCR, and its TCRdb copy is limited to in-frame clones, with some not included. The data hold a few hundred thousand clones, with approximately 85% observed a single time. The chain recombines TRBV19 with TRBJ1-1, with D unresolved. The sequence was collected from a human donor with COVID-19, enrolled during active disease. The donor label of this sample is uncertain. The sequenced material came from peripheral blood. In DNA form, the CDR3 reads TGTGCCAGTAGTATAGATACAAGGAGAAGAATCACTGAAGCTTTCTTT. Its protein is CASSIDTRRRITEAFF.